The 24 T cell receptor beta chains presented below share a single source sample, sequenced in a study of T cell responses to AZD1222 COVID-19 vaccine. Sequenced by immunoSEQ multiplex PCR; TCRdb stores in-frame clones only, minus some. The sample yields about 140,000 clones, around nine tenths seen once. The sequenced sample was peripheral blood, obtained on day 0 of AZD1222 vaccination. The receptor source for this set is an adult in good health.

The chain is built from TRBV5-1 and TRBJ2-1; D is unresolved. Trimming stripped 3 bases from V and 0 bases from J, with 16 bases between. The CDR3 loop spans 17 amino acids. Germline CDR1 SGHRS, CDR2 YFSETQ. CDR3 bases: TGCGCCAGCAGCTCTCTTTCTGGGCCAAGCTCCTACAATGAGCAGTTCTTC. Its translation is CASSSLSGPSSYNEQFF.

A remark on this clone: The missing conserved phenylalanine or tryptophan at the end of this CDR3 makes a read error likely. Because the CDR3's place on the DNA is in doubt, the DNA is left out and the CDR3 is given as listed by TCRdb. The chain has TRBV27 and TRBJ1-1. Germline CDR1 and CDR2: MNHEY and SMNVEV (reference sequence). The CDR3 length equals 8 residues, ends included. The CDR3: CASSPQEG.

The CDR3 bases are TGTGCCAGCATCCGGACAGGGCTCGAAAAACTGTTTTTT. Protein product: CASIRTGLEKLFF. The chain joins TRBV28 to TRBJ1-4, with 8 nucleotides matching TRBD1. V trimming: 7 bases; J trimming: 8 bases; junction bases outside the gene matches: 6. Per germline, CDR1 MDHEN and CDR2 SYDVKM. The CDR3 totals 13 residues.

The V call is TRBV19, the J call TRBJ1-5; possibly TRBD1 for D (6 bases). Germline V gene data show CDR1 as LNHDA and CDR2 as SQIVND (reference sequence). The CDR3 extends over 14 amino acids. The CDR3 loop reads CASTGQFDNQPQHF. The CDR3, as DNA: TGTGCTTCGACCGGACAGTTCGACAATCAGCCCCAGCATTTT.

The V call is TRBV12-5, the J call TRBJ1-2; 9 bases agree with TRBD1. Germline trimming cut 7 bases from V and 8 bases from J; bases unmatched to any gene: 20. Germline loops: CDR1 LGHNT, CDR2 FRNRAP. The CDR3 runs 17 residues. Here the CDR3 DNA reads TGTGCTAGTGCCACCCCCCAACAGGGGGCTAAGGGGGAGGGCTACACCTTC. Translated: CASATPQQGAKGEGYTF.

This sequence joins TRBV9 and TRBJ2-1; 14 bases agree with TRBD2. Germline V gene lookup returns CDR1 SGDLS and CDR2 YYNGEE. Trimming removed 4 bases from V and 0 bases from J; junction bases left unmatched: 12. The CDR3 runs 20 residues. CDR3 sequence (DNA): TGTGCCAGCAGCACCCAAGGACTAGCGGGAGGTCTGAGCTCCTACAATGAGCAGTTCTTC. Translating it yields CASSTQGLAGGLSSYNEQFF.

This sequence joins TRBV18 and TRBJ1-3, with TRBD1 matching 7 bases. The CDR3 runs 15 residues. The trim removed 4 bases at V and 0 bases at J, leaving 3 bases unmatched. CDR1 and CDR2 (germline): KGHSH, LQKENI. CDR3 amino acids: CASSLGQISGNTIYF. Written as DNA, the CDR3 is TGTGCCAGCTCACTGGGACAGATCTCTGGAAACACCATATATTTT.

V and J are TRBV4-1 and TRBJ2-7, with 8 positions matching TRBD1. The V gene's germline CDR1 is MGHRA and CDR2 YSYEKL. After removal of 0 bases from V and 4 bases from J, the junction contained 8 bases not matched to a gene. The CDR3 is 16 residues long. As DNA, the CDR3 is TGCGCCAGCAGCCAAGAGGGGCGGGACAGGAATTACGAGCAGTACTTC. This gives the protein CASSQEGRDRNYEQYF.

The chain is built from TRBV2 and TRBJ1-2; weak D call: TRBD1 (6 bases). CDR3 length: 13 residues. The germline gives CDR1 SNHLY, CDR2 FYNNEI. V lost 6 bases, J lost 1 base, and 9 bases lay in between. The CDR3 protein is CASSQGLNYGYTF. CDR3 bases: TGTGCCAGCAGCCAGGGGCTTAACTATGGCTACACCTTC.

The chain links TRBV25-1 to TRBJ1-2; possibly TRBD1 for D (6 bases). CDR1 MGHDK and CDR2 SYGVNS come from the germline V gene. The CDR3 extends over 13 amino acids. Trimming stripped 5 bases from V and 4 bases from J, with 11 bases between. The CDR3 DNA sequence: TGTGCCAGCAGTCCTCGACAGGCCTATGGCTACACCTTC. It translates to CASSPRQAYGYTF.

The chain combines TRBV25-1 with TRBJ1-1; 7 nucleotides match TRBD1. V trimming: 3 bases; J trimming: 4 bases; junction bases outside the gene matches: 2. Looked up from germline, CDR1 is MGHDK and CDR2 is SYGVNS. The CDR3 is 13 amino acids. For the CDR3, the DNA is TGTGCCAGCAGTGAGCCAGGGGGCACTGAAGCTTTCTTT. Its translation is CASSEPGGTEAFF.

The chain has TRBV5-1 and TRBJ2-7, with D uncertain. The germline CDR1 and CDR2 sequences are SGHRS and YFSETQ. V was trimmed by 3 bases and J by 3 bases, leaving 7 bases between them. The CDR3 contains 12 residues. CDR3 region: CASSSTFYEQYF. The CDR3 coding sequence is TGCGCCAGCAGCTCGACGTTCTACGAGCAGTACTTC. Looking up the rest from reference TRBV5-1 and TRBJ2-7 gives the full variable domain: KAGVTQTPRYLIKTRGQQVTLSCSPISGHRSVSWYQQTPGQGLQFLFEYFSETQRNKGNFPGRFSGRQFSNSRSEMNVSTLELGDSALYLCASSSTFYEQYFGPGTRLTVT.

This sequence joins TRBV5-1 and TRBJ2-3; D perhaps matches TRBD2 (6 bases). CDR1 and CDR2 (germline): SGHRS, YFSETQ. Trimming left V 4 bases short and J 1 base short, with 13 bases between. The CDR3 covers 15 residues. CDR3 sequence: CASSRPGGGTDTQYF. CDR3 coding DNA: TGCGCCAGCAGCCGCCCCGGGGGAGGCACAGATACGCAGTATTTT.

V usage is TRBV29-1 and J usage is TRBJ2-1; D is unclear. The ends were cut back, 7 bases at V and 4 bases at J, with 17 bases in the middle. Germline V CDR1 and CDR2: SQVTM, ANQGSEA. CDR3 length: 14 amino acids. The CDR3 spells CSAEARAAYNEQFF. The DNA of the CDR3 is TGCAGCGCCGAAGCCCGGGCCGCGTACAATGAGCAGTTCTTC.

The CDR3 region has the DNA TGTGCCAGCAGCTTAGGGGAGGGTGGGAGTATGAACACTGAAGCTTTCTTT. As protein: CASSLGEGGSMNTEAFF. This chain uses TRBV7-2 with TRBJ1-1, with D hard to call. In germline, CDR1 is SGHTA, CDR2 FQGNSA. This CDR3 spans 17 amino acids. With 1 base removed from V and 0 bases from J, the gap between germline ends came to 15 bases.

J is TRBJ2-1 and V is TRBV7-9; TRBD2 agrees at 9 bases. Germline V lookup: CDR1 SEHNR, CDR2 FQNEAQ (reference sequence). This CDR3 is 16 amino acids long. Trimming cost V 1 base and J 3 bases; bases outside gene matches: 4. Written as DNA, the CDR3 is TGTGCCAGCAGCTTAGTAGTTAGCGGGGGCTACAATGAGCAGTTCTTC. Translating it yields CASSLVVSGGYNEQFF.

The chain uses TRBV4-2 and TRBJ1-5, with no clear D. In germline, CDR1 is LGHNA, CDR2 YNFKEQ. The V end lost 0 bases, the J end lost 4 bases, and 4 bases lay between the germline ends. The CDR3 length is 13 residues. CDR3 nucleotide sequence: TGTGCCAGCAGCCAAGATGGAAATCAGCCCCAGCATTTT. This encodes CASSQDGNQPQHF.

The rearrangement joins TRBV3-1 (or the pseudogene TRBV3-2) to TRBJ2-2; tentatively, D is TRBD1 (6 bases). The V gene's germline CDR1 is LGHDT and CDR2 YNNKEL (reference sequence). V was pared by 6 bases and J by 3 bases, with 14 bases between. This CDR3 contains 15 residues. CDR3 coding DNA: TGTGCCAGCAGGTCTAGGACAGCTTACACCGGGGAGCTGTTTTTT. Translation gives CASRSRTAYTGELFF.

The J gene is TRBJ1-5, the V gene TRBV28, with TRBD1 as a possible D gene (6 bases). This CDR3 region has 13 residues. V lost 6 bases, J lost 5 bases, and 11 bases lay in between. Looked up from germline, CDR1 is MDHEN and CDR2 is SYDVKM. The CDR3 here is CASRRTVHQPQHF. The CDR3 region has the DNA TGTGCCAGCAGGCGGACAGTTCATCAGCCCCAGCATTTT.

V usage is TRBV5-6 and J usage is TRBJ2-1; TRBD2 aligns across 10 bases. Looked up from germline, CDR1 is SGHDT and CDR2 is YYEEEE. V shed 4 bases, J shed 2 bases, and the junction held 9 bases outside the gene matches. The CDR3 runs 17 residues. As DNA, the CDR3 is TGTGCCAGCAGCGGTGATCAGCGGGAGGGACCCTACAATGAGCAGTTCTTC. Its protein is CASSGDQREGPYNEQFF.

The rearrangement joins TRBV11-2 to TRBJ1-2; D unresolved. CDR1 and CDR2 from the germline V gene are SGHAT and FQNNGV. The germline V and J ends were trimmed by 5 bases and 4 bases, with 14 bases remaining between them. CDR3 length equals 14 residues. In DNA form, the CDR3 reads TGTGCCAGCAGCCCAACTCGGGCTACCTATGGCTACACCTTC. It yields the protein CASSPTRATYGYTF.

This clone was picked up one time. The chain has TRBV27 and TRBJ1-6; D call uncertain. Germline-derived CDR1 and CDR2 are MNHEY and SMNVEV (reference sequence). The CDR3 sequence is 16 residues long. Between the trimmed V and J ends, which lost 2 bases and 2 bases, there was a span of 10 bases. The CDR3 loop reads CASSLKGGAYNSPLHF. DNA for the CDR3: TGTGCCAGCAGTTTAAAGGGAGGTGCCTATAATTCACCCCTCCACTTT.

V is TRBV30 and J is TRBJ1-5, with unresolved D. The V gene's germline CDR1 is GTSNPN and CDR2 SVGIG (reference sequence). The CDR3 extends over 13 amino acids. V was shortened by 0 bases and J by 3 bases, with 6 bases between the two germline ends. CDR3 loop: CAWSVQANQPQHF. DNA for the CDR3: TGTGCCTGGAGTGTGCAGGCCAATCAGCCCCAGCATTTT.

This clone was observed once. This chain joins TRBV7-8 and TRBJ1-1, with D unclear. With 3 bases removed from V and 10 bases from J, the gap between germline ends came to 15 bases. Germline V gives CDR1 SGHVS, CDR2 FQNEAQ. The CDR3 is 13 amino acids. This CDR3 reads CASSFRESAAAFF. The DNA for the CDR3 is TGTGCCAGCAGCTTTAGGGAGTCGGCAGCAGCTTTCTTT.